This TCR beta chain was documented in a study of PD-L1 blockade in urothelial cancer. This CDR3 is built from 15 residues. Trimming removed 0 bases at V and 3 bases at J, with 10 bases between. Germline CDR1 SGDLS, CDR2 YYNGEE. TCRdb's table, derived via immunoSEQ multiplex PCR, lists solely in-frame clones and lacks some. The table shows about 32,000 clones, with roughly 82% occurring only once. The material was PBMCs, obtained around atezolizumab (anti-PD-L1) treatment. The chain carries TRBV9 and TRBJ1-5; D gene uncertain. This clonotype was sampled from a man in his 60s with urothelial cancer. The CDR3 protein is CASSVGATFNQPQHF. In DNA form, the CDR3 reads TGTGCCAGCAGCGTAGGGGCCACCTTCAATCAGCCCCAGCATTTT.